The next 21 T cell receptor beta chains were all read from a single sample in a study of CD8 T cells in ankylosing spondylitis. TCRdb re-derived calls from the 5' RACE reads in MiXCR, one entry per CDR3 protein. The data hold some 54,000 distinct CDR3 sequences, with about 7.8% observed a single time. Sequencing input: blood, either unsorted or a sorted T cell fraction (not recorded which). Receptors originate from a female donor with ankylosing spondylitis or in good health (not recorded which).

This clonotype was detected many times. The rearrangement joins TRBV7-2 to TRBJ2-3; 10 nucleotides match TRBD2. The CDR3 totals 14 residues. Germline V gene data show CDR1 as SGHTA and CDR2 as FQGNSA. With V trimmed by 7 bases and J by 2 bases, 3 bases remained unmatched. Here the CDR3 reads CASKLAGTTDTQYF. CDR3 nucleotide sequence: TGTGCCAGCAAACTAGCGGGAACCACAGATACGCAGTATTTT.

This clonotype showed up many times. V gene TRBV27 combines with J gene TRBJ2-5; D possibly matches TRBD1 or TRBD2 (5 bases each). This CDR3 is built from 15 residues. The germline V and J ends were trimmed by 5 bases and 2 bases, with 15 bases remaining between them. The germline V gene has CDR1 MNHEY and CDR2 SMNVEV (reference sequence). DNA of the CDR3: TGTGCCAGCAGTGAGGGACGCAACGCTCAAGAGACCCAGTACTTC. Translation: CASSEGRNAQETQYF.

This clonotype showed up many times. The gene calls are TRBV12-3 or TRBV12-4 and TRBJ1-1; perhaps TRBD1 as D (5 bases). V lost 6 bases to trimming and J lost 7 bases, with 24 bases between them. The CDR3 has 16 residues. CDR3 DNA sequence: TGTGCCAGCAGCCACCAGGAGACGTTGATGGGGGATGAAGCTTTCTTT. This codes for CASSHQETLMGDEAFF.

This sequence joins TRBV9 and TRBJ2-2; the D call may be TRBD1 or TRBD2 (5 bases each). The CDR3 has 16 residues. Germline lookup yields CDR1 SGDLS and CDR2 YYNGEE. V was cut by 3 bases and J by 1 base, with 13 bases left in between. The CDR3 nucleotides are TGTGCCAGCAGCGCTAGGGGACGGAAGAACACCGGGGAGCTGTTTTTT. It is translated as CASSARGRKNTGELFF. The complete variable domain, with remaining parts taken from reference TRBV9 and TRBJ2-2, reads DSGVTQTPKHLITATGQRVTLRCSPRSGDLSVYWYQQSLDQGLQFLIQYYNGEERAKGNILERFSAQQFPDLHSELNLSSLELGDSALYFCASSARGRKNTGELFFGEGSRLTVL.

This clonotype occurred many times. This sequence joins TRBV5-1 and TRBJ2-7; D is unresolved. Trimming cost V 5 bases and J 0 bases, with 12 bases left between them. Germline V gene sequence: CDR1 SGHRS, CDR2 YFSETQ. The CDR3 runs 14 residues. For the CDR3, the DNA is TGCGCCAGCAGTCTCGGTGGTTACTCCTACGAGCAGTACTTC. Amino acids: CASSLGGYSYEQYF.

This clonotype was picked up many times. The chain carries TRBV25-1 and TRBJ2-2; D gene uncertain. Germline V gene sequence: CDR1 MGHDK, CDR2 SYGVNS. CDR3 size: 16 residues. Between the trimmed V and J ends, which lost 4 bases and 0 bases, there was a span of 12 bases. CDR3 nucleotide sequence: TGTGCCAGCAGTGCAATGACGGCGCCGAACACCGGGGAGCTGTTTTTT. It is translated as CASSAMTAPNTGELFF.

In its sample, this clonotype was seen many times. The rearrangement uses TRBV28 and TRBJ1-4; no clear D gene. The CDR3 length is 12 residues. From germline, CDR1 is MDHEN and CDR2 SYDVKM. With 6 bases removed from V and 8 bases from J, the gap between germline ends came to 10 bases. The CDR3 sequence is CASRGGKEKLFF. The DNA of the CDR3 is TGTGCCAGCAGGGGAGGGAAGGAAAAACTGTTTTTT.

The chain has TRBV7-9 and TRBJ2-1; D ambiguous. The V gene lost 0 bases and the J gene lost 7 bases, with 10 bases spanning the gap. There are 14 residues in the CDR3. The germline V gene has CDR1 SEHNR and CDR2 FQNEAQ (reference sequence). CDR3 region: CASSLATQWNEQFF. The CDR3 DNA follows: TGTGCCAGCAGCTTAGCGACACAGTGGAATGAGCAGTTCTTC.

This clonotype came up a few times. The rearrangement links TRBV11-2 to TRBJ2-1; D call uncertain. Trimming shortened V by 3 bases and J by 3 bases, and 9 bases separated the two germline ends. The CDR3 totals 14 residues. Germline V gives CDR1 SGHAT, CDR2 FQNNGV. The chain's CDR3 is CASSFSQVYNEQFF. The CDR3 bases are TGTGCCAGCAGCTTTTCTCAGGTCTACAATGAGCAGTTCTTC.

In its sample, this clonotype was seen many times. The rearrangement joins TRBV7-2 to TRBJ1-1; D not resolved. V shed 5 bases and J shed 1 base, with 20 bases lying between them. The CDR3 sequence is 17 residues long. Germline V gene data show CDR1 as SGHTA and CDR2 as FQGNSA. CDR3 sequence reads: CASSRRASGWENTEAFF. The CDR3 DNA sequence: TGTGCCAGCAGCAGACGGGCCTCGGGGTGGGAGAACACTGAAGCTTTCTTT.

The rearrangement links TRBV20-1 to TRBJ2-3; D not resolved. Trimming left V 6 bases short and J 3 bases short, with 25 bases between. This CDR3 region has 17 residues. Per germline, CDR1 DFQATT and CDR2 SNEGSKA (reference sequence). CDR3 protein: CSAISLLRNMGTDTQYF. The CDR3 region has the DNA TGCAGTGCAATCAGCCTTCTGAGGAATATGGGGACAGATACGCAGTATTTT.

This clonotype was observed many times. The genes are TRBV11-2 and TRBJ2-7, with 7 bases identical to TRBD1. The CDR3 sequence is 14 residues long. The V gene end was trimmed by 2 bases and the J gene end by 1 base; junction bases not matched to a gene: 2. CDR1 and CDR2 from the germline V gene are SGHAT and FQNNGV. Written as DNA, the CDR3 is TGTGCCAGCAGCTTAATACAGGGGTCCTACGAGCAGTACGTC. Amino acids: CASSLIQGSYEQYV.

This clonotype has ten or more counts. The V call is TRBV5-1, the J call TRBJ1-1; 7 bases align to TRBD1. CDR1 is SGHRS, CDR2 YFSETQ, per germline. With V trimmed by 4 bases and J by 3 bases, 6 bases remained unmatched. This CDR3 region has 14 residues. DNA for the CDR3: TGCGCCAGCAGCACCGACAGGGAGGACACTGAAGCTTTCTTT. This codes for CASSTDREDTEAFF.

This clonotype has a count of ten or more. The gene calls are TRBV9 and TRBJ2-2; D is undetermined. Germline V gene lookup returns CDR1 SGDLS and CDR2 YYNGEE. The CDR3 is 15 residues long. V lost 4 bases to trimming and J lost 7 bases, with 17 bases between them. CDR3 sequence reads: CASSPRWALNGELFF. The CDR3 nucleotides read TGTGCCAGCAGCCCCCGCTGGGCATTGAACGGGGAGCTGTTTTTT.

At least ten counts were recorded for this clonotype. This chain links TRBV19 with TRBJ1-5; 8 bases map to TRBD1. V trimming: 4 bases; J trimming: 6 bases; junction bases outside the gene matches: 5. Germline values: CDR1 LNHDA, CDR2 SQIVND (reference sequence). CDR3 length equals 14 residues. For the CDR3, the DNA is TGTGCCAGTAGTACCTACGACAGGGGTCAGCCCCAGCATTTT. This sequence encodes CASSTYDRGQPQHF.

At least ten counts were recorded for this clonotype. V and J are TRBV4-3 and TRBJ1-1, with 7 bases that match TRBD1. Germline V gene lookup returns CDR1 LGHNA and CDR2 YSLEER. This CDR3 region has 17 residues. V dropped 0 bases and J dropped 1; count of bases not matched to a gene: 8. The CDR3 is CASSQDFSTGRNTEAFF. The CDR3 DNA follows: TGCGCCAGCAGCCAAGATTTCTCGACAGGGCGGAACACTGAAGCTTTCTTT.

This clonotype came up many times. This chain uses TRBV11-2 with TRBJ2-4; the D is unclear. Germline V CDR1 and CDR2: SGHAT, FQNNGV. The V and J ends lost 8 bases and 0 bases respectively, with 14 bases between them. The CDR3 sequence is 15 residues long. CDR3 coding DNA: TGTGCCAGCGGCAGGCCCCTTCCAGCCAAAAACATTCAGTACTTC. Its protein is CASGRPLPAKNIQYF.

V usage is TRBV7-9 and J usage is TRBJ2-5; TRBD1 agrees at 7 bases. The junction had 7 bases not matched to a gene; V was cut back by 5 bases and J by 1 base. Germline loops: CDR1 SEHNR, CDR2 FQNEAQ (reference sequence). The CDR3 spans 15 residues. As DNA, the CDR3 is TGTGCCAGCAGCCATTCAGGGGGTGGCCAAGAGACCCAGTACTTC. Its translation: CASSHSGGGQETQYF.

This clonotype appeared many times. This rearrangement joins TRBV7-2 to TRBJ1-2, with 8 bases that match TRBD1. The CDR3 consists of 16 residues. V shed 3 bases, J shed 2 bases, and the junction held 8 bases outside the gene matches. Germline assignment: CDR1 SGHTA and CDR2 FQGNSA. The CDR3 spells CASSFSSAGGNYGYTF. CDR3 coding DNA: TGTGCCAGCAGCTTTTCCTCCGCAGGGGGCAACTATGGCTACACCTTC.

This clonotype appeared many times. The chain carries TRBV12-3 or TRBV12-4 and TRBJ1-5, with unresolved D. This CDR3 spans 13 amino acids. V lost 3 bases to trimming and J lost 8 bases, with 11 bases between them. The CDR3 nucleotides are TGTGCCAGCAGTTTTGTTCCTGAGGAGCCCCAGCATTTT. Translated, it gives CASSFVPEEPQHF.

This clonotype was counted at least ten times. The chain links TRBV5-1 to TRBJ2-2, with TRBD1 as a possible D gene (6 bases). Trimming cost V 4 bases and J 0 bases, with 10 bases left between them. The CDR3 has 15 residues. Germline V gene sequence: CDR1 SGHRS, CDR2 YFSETQ. The CDR3 is CASSRGTANTGELFF. The CDR3 nucleotides read TGCGCCAGCAGCAGGGGGACCGCGAACACCGGGGAGCTGTTTTTT.